This T cell receptor (beta chain) was identified during a study of blood T cell repertoires in COVID-19. Whole-study context: Samples taken during acute and convalescent COVID-19 were collected in the United States, Italy and Spain. From T cells, B-cell-depleted T cells, or PBMCs came the material, which was cDNA or gDNA.

Authors' analysis steps: Researchers report that nucleated cell counts were estimated from reference gene primer amplification. The assay was immunoSEQ multiplex PCR, and TCRdb's table has in-frame clones only and misses some. The V and J calls and clone size are taken from that table; D and trimming were inferred from the DNA. This sample has about 71,000 clones, with about four fifths found just once. CDR3 length: 16 residues. V shed 5 bases, J shed 0 bases, and the junction held 6 bases outside the gene matches. Germline CDR1 is MNHEY and CDR2 is SMNVEV (reference sequence). This sequence was found in a woman of 80 years or more with acute or convalescent COVID-19. The sequenced sample consisted of peripheral blood. The chain employs TRBV27 and TRBJ1-5; 8 bases fit TRBD1. In DNA, the CDR3 is TGTGCCAGCAGTGTCACAGGGGGAGTTAGCAATCAGCCCCAGCATTTT. It is translated as CASSVTGGVSNQPQHF.